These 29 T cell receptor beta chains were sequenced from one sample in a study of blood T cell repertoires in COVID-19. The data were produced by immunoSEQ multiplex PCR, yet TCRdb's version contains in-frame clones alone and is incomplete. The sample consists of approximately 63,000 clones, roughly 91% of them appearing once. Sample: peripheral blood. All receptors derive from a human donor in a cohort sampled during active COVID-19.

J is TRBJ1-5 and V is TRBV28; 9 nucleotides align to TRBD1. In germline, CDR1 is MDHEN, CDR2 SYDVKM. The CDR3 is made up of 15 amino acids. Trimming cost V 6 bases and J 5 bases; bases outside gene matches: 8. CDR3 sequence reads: CASSTGGRGYQPQHF. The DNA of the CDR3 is TGTGCCAGCAGCACAGGGGGCAGGGGGTATCAGCCCCAGCATTTT.

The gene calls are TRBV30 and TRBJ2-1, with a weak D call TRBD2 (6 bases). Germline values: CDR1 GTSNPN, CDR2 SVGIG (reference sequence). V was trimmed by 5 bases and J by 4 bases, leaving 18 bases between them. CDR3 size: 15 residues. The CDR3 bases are TGTGCCTGGCACACTAGCTCACTTGGTTACAATGAGCAGTTCTTC. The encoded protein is CAWHTSSLGYNEQFF.

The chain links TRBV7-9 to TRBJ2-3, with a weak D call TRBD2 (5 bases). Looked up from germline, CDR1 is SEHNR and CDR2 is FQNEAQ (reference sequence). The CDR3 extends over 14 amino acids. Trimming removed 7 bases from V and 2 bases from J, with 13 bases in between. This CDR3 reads CASNPSGTTDTQYF. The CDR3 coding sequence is TGTGCCAGCAACCCTTCGGGAACCACAGATACGCAGTATTTT.

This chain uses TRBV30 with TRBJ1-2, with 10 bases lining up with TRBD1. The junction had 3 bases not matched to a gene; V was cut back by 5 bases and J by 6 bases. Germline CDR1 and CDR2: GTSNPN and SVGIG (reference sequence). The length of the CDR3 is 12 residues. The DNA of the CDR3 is TGTGCCTGGGGGACAGGGGTAAATGGCTACACCTTC. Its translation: CAWGTGVNGYTF.

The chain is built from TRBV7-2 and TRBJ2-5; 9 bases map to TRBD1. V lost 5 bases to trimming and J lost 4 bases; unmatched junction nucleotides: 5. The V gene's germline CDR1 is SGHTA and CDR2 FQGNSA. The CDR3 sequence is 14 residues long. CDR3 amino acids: CASSRTGVRETQYF. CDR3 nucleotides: TGTGCCAGCAGCCGGACAGGGGTTCGAGAGACCCAGTACTTC.

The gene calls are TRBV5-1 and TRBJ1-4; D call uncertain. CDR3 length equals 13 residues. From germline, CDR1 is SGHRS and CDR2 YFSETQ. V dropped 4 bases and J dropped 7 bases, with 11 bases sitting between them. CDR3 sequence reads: CASSPALSEKLFF. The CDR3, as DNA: TGCGCCAGCAGCCCTGCCTTGAGTGAAAAACTGTTTTTT.

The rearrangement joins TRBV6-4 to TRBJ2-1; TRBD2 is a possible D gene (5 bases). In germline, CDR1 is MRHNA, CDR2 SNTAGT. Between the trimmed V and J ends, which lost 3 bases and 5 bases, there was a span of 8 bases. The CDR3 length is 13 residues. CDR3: CASSENGNNEQFF. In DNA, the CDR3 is TGTGCCAGCAGTGAAAACGGGAACAATGAGCAGTTCTTC.

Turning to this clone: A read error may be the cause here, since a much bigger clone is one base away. Here the CDR3 reads CASSTGTEAFF. DNA of the CDR3: TGTGCCAGCAGTACGGGCACTGAAGCTTTCTTT. This chain uses TRBV28 with TRBJ1-1; D gene ambiguous. V was cut by 5 bases and J by 4 bases, with 5 bases left in between. Germline V lookup: CDR1 MDHEN, CDR2 SYDVKM. CDR3 length: 11 residues.

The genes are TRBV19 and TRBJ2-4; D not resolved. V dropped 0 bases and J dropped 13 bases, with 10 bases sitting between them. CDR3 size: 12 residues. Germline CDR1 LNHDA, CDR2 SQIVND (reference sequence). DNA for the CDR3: TGTGCCAGTAGTATAGATCAAGGAGCCCAGTACTTC. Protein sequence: CASSIDQGAQYF.

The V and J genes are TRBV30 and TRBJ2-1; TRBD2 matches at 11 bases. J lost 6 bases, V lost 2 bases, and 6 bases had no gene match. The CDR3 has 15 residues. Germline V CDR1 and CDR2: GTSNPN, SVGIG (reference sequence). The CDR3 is CAWSRALAGANEQFF. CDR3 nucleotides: TGTGCCTGGAGTAGAGCACTAGCGGGAGCCAATGAGCAGTTCTTC.

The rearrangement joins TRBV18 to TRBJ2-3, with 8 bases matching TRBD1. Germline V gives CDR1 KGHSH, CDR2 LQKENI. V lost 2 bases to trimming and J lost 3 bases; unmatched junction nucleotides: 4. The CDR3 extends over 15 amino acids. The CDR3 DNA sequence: TGTGCCAGCTCACCAGGCCAGGGGGCGACAGATACGCAGTATTTT. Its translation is CASSPGQGATDTQYF.

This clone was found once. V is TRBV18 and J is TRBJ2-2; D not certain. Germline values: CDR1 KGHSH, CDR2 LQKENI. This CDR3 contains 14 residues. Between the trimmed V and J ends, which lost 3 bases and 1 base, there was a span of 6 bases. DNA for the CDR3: TGTGCCAGCTCACCTTACAGGAACACCGGGGAGCTGTTTTTT. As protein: CASSPYRNTGELFF.

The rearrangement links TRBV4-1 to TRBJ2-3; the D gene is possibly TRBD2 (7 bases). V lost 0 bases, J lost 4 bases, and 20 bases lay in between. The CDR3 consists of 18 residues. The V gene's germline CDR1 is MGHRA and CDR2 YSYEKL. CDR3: CASSQDLVGGPIADTQYF. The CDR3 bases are TGCGCCAGCAGCCAAGATCTTGTGGGGGGGCCTATCGCAGATACGCAGTATTTT.

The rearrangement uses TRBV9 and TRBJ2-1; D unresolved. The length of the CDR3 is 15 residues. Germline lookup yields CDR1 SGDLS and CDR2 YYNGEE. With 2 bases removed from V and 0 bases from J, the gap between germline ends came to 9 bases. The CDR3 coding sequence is TGTGCCAGCAGCGTGGCGGCAAGCTCCTACAATGAGCAGTTCTTC. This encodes CASSVAASSYNEQFF.

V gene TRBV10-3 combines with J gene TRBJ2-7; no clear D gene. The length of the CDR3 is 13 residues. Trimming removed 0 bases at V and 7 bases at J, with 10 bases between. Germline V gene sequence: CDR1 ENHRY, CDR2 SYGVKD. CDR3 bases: TGTGCCATCAGTGAGTCGACCCCGCGGGAGCAGTACTTC. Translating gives CAISESTPREQYF.

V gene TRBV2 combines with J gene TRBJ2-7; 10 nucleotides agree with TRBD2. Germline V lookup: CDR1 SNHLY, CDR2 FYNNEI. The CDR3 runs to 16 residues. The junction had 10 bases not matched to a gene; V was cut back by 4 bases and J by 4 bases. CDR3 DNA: TGTGCCAGCAGTGCACCTAGCGGGAGAGACCTTTACGAGCAGTACTTC. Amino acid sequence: CASSAPSGRDLYEQYF.

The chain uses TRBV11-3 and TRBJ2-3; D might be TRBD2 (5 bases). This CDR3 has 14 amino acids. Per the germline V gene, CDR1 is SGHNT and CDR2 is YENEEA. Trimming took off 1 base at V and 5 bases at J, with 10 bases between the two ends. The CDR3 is CASSLGLAGDTQYF. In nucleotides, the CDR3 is TGTGCCAGCAGCTTAGGGCTGGCGGGAGATACGCAGTATTTT.

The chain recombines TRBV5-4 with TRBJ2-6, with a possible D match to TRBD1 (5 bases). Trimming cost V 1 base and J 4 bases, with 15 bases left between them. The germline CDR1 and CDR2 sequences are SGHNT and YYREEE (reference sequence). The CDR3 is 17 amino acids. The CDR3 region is CASSLSQGRTGANVLTF. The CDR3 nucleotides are TGTGCCAGCAGCTTGAGCCAGGGAAGAACCGGGGCCAACGTCCTGACTTTC.

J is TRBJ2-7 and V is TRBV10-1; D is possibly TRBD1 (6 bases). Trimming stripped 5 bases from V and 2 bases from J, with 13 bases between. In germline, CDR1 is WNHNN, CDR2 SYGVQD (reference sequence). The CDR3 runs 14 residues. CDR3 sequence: CASSPPTGPYEQYF. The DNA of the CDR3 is TGCGCCAGCAGTCCGCCGACAGGTCCCTACGAGCAGTACTTC.

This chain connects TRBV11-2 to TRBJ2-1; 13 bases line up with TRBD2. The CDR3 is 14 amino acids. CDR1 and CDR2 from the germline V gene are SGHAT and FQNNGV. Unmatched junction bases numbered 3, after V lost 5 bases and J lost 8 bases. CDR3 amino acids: CASSRLAGGDEQFF. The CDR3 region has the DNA TGTGCCAGCAGCCGACTAGCGGGAGGCGATGAGCAGTTCTTC.

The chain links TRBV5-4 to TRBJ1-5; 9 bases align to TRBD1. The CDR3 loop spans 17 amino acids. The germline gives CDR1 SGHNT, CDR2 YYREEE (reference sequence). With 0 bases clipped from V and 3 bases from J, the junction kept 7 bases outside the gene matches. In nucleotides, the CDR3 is TGTGCCAGCAGCTTGGAACCGGGGACAGGGAACAATCAGCCCCAGCATTTT. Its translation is CASSLEPGTGNNQPQHF.

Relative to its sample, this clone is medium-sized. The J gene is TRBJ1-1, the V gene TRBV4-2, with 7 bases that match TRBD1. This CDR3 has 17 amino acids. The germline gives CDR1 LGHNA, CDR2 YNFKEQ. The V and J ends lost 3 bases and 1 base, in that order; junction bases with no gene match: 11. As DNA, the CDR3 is TGTGCCAGCAGCCAGTACGGGACAGACCCCTCGAACACTGAAGCTTTCTTT. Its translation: CASSQYGTDPSNTEAFF.

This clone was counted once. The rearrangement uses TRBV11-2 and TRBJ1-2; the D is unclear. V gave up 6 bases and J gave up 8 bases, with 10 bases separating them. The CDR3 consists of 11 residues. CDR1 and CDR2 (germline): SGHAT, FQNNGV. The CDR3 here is CASSSTGGYTF. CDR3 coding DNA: TGTGCCAGCAGTTCTACGGGGGGCTACACCTTC.

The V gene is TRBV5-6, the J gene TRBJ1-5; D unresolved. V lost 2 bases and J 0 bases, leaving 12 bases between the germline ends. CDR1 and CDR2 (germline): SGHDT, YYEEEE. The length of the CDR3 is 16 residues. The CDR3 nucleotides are TGTGCCAGCAGCTTATCGTTCAGTTCTAGCAATCAGCCCCAGCATTTT. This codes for CASSLSFSSSNQPQHF.

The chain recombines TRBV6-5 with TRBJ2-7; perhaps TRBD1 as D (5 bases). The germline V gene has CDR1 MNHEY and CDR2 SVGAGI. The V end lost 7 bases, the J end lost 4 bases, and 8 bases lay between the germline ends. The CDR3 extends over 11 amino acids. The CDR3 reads CASMQGYEQYF. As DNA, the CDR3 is TGTGCCAGCATGCAGGGTTACGAGCAGTACTTC.

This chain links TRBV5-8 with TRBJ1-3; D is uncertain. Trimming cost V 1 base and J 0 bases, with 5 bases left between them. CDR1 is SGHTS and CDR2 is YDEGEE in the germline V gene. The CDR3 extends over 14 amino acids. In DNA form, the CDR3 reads TGTGCCAGCAGCTTGCTCCTCTCTGGAAACACCATATATTTT. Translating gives CASSLLLSGNTIYF.

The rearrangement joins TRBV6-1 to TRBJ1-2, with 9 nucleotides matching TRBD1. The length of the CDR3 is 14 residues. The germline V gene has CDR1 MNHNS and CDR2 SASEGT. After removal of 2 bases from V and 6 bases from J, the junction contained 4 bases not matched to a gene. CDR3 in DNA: TGTGCCAGCAGTGAACGGGGGGACAGGGATGGCTACACCTTC. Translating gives CASSERGDRDGYTF.

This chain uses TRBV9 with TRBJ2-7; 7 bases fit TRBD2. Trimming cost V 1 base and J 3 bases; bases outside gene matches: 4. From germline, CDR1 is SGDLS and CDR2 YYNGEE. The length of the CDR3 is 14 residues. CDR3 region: CASSVSAGIYEQYF. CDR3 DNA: TGTGCCAGCAGCGTATCAGCGGGGATCTACGAGCAGTACTTC.

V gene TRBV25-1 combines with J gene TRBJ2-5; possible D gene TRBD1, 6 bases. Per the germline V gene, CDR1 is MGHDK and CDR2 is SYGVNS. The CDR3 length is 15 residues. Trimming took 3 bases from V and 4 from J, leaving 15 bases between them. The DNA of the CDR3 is TGTGCCAGCAGTGAGGAAAGGGGGAGTGTAGAGACCCAGTACTTC. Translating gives CASSEERGSVETQYF.